This T cell receptor (beta chain) is from a study of blood T cell repertoires in COVID-19. Overall study: From the United States, Italy and Spain came samples of acute and convalescent COVID-19. T cells, B-cell-depleted T cells, or PBMCs provided the cDNA or gDNA that served as material.

In the authors' workflow: The assay estimated nucleated cells by amplifying reference gene primers. Profiling relied on immunoSEQ multiplex PCR, and the TCRdb table lists in-frame clones only, not all of them. V and J calls and clone size come straight from that table; D and trimming were deduced from the DNA. This sample carries more than 45,000 clones, 90% of them seen once, and the ten largest clones take approximately 4.9%. This CDR3 region has 14 residues. Germline V CDR1 and CDR2: LGHDT, YNNKEL (reference sequence). Trimming took 6 bases from V and 5 from J; bases not matched to a gene: 8. The chain combines TRBV3-1 (or the pseudogene TRBV3-2) with TRBJ1-1; 8 nucleotides align to TRBD1. This receptor was obtained from a man aged 65 to 85 with acute or convalescent COVID-19. Sequencing input: peripheral blood. The chain's CDR3 is CASRPGGAGTEAFF. The DNA of the CDR3 is TGTGCCAGCAGGCCAGGGGGCGCAGGGACTGAAGCTTTCTTT.